This record covers a single T cell receptor beta chain. Its target is not known. There are 15 residues in the CDR3. Trimming stripped 4 bases from V and 8 bases from J, with 19 bases between. Looked up from germline, CDR1 is SGHDT and CDR2 is YYEEEE. The data derive from a study of T cells after posttransplantation cyclophosphamide. Study observations and caveats: Later blood repertoires were often dominated by clones from the donor CD8+ memory compartment. Blood and skin or GI T cell repertoires showed limited TRB overlap.

Some clones are missing from TCRdb's copy, which holds only in-frame ones; the method was immunoSEQ multiplex PCR. The sample consists of 3,000 or so clones, more than 65% of them appearing once. The V gene is TRBV5-6, the J gene TRBJ2-4, with a weak D call TRBD2 (7 bases). The sample taken for sequencing was CD8+ T cells sorted from bone marrow. This receptor was taken from a woman aged 60-75 years in good health, CMV-negative, and a related stem cell transplant donor. CDR3 DNA: TGTGCCAGCAGCCCCGAGGGGGGGCAAAGGGACATTCAGTACTTC. Its translation: CASSPEGGQRDIQYF.